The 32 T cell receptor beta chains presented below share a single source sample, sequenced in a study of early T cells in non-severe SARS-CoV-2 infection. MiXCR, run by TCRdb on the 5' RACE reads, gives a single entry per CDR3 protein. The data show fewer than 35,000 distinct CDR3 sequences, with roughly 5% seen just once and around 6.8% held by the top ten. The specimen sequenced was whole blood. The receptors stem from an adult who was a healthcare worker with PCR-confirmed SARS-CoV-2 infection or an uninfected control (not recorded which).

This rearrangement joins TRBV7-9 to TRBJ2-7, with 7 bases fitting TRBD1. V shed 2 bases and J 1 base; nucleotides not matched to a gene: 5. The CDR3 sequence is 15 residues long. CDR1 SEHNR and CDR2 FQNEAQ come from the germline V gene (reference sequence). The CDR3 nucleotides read TGTGCCAGCAGCTTATGGGACAGCCAATCCTACGAGCAGTACTTC. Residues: CASSLWDSQSYEQYF.

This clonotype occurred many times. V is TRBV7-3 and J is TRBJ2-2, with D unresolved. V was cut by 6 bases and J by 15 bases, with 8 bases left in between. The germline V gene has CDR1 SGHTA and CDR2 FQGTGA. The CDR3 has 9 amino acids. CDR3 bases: TGTGCCAGCAGAGTTATCTTGTTTTTT. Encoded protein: CASRVILFF.

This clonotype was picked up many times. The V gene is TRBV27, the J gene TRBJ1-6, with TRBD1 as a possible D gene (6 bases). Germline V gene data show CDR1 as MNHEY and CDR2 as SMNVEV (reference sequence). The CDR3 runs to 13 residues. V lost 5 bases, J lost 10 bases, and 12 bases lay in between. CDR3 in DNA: TGTGCCAGCAGTCCCACTAGGGGGTCACCCCTCCACTTT. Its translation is CASSPTRGSPLHF.

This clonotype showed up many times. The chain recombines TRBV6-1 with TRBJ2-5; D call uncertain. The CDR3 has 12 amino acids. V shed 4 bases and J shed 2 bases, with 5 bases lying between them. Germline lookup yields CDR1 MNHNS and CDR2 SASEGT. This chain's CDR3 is CASSALQETQYF. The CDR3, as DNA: TGTGCCAGCAGTGCACTTCAAGAGACCCAGTACTTC.

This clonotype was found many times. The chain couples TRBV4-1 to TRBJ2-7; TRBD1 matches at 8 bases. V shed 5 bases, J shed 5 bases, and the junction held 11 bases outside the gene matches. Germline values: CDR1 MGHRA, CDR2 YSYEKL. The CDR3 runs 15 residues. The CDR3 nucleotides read TGCGCCAGCAGCAAAGCGACAGGGGTGGTGGACGAGCAGTACTTC. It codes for CASSKATGVVDEQYF.

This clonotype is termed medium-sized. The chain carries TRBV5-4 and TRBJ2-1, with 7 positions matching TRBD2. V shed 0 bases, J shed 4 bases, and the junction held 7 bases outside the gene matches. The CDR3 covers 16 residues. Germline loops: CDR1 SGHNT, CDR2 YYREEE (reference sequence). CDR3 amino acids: CASSLAGGTQYNEQFF. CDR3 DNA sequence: TGTGCCAGCAGCTTGGCCGGGGGGACTCAGTACAATGAGCAGTTCTTC.

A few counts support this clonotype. The CDR3: CASSLSGGGYNEQFF. CDR3 in DNA: TGTGCCAGCAGCCTCTCGGGGGGAGGCTACAATGAGCAGTTCTTC. V usage is TRBV5-4 and J usage is TRBJ2-1, with 7 nucleotides matching TRBD2. The trim removed 4 bases at V and 3 bases at J, leaving 7 bases unmatched. The CDR3 totals 15 residues. Germline CDR1 SGHNT, CDR2 YYREEE (reference sequence).

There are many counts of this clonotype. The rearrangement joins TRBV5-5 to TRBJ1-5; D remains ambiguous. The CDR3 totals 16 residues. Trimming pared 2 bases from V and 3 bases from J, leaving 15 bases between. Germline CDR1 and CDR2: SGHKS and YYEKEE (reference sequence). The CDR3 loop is CASSFWRTGLNQPQHF. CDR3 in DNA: TGTGCCAGCAGCTTTTGGCGGACCGGACTCAATCAGCCCCAGCATTTT.

CDR3: CASAAGTHRSGANVLTF. For the CDR3, the DNA is TGTGCCAGCGCCGCCGGGACTCACCGCTCTGGGGCCAACGTCCTGACTTTC. The chain links TRBV2 to TRBJ2-6; maybe TRBD2 (6 bases). Trimming left V 8 bases short and J 0 bases short, with 17 bases between. In germline, CDR1 is SNHLY, CDR2 FYNNEI. This CDR3 has 17 amino acids.

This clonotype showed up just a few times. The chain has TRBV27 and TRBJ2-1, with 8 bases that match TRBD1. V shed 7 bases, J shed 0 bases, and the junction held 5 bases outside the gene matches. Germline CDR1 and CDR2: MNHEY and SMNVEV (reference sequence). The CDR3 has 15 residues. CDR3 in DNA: TGTGCCAGCACCTGGGACAGGAGCTCCTACAATGAGCAGTTCTTC. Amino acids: CASTWDRSSYNEQFF.

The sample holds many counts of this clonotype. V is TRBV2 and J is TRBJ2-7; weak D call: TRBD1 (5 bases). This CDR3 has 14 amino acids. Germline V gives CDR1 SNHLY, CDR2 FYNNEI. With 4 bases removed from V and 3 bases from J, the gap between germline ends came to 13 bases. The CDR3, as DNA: TGTGCCAGCAGTGCGATTCAGGGCTACTACGAGCAGTACTTC. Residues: CASSAIQGYYEQYF. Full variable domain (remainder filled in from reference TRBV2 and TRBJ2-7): EPEVTQTPSHQVTQMGQEVILRCVPISNHLYFYWYRQILGQKVEFLVSFYNNEISEKSEIFDDQFSVERPDGSNFTLKIRSTKLEDSAMYFCASSAIQGYYEQYFGPGTRLTVT.

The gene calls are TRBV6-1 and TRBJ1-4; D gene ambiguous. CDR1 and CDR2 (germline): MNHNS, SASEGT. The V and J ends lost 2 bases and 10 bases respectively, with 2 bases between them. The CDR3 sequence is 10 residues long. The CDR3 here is CASSERKLFF. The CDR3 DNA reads TGTGCCAGCAGTGAAAGAAAACTGTTTTTT.

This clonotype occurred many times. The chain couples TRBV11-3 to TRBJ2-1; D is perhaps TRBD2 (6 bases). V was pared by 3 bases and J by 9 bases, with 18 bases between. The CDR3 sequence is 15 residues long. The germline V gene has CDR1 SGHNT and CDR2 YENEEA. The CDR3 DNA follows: TGTGCCAGCAGCTTGGTCGCGGGATCCTCCAGTGAGCAGTTCTTC. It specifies CASSLVAGSSSEQFF.

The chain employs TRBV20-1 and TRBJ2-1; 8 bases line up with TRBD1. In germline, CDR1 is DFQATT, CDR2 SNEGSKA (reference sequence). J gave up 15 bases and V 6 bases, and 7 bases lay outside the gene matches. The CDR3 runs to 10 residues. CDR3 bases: TGCAGTGCCTACAGGGGGGCGGGGTTCTTC. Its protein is CSAYRGAGFF.

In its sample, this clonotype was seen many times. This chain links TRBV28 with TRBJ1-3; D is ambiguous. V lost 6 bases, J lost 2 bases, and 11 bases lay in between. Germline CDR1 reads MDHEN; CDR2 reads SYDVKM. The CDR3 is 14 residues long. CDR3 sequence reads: CASSPPLPGNTIYF. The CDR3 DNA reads TGTGCCAGCAGCCCTCCTCTGCCTGGAAACACCATATATTTT.

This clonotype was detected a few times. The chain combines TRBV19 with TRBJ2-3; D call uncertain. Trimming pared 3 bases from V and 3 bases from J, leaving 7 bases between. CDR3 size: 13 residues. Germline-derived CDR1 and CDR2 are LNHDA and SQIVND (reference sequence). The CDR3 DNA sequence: TGTGCCAGTAGTATCCCCGGTACAGATACGCAGTATTTT. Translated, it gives CASSIPGTDTQYF.

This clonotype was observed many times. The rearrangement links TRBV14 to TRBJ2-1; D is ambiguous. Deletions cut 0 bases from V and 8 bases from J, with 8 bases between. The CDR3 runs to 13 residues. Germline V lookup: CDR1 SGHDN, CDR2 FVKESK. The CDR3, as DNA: TGTGCCAGCAGCCAAGAAAATAGAGATGAGCAGTTCTTC. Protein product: CASSQENRDEQFF.

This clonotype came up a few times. CDR3 protein: CASSLDSVQYF. CDR3 coding DNA: TGCGCCAGCAGCTTGGATAGCGTGCAGTACTTC. The chain combines TRBV5-1 with TRBJ2-7; TRBD2 might be the D (5 bases). V was clipped by 0 bases and J by 9 bases, with 7 bases between them. The CDR3 is 11 amino acids. Looked up from germline, CDR1 is SGHRS and CDR2 is YFSETQ.

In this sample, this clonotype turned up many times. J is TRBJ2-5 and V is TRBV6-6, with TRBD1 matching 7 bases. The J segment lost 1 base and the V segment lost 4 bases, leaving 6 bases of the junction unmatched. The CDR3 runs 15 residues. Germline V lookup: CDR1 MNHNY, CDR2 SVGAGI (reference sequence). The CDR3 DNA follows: TGTGCCAGCAGTTCCAGGCAGGGGGTCCAAGAGACCCAGTACTTC. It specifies CASSSRQGVQETQYF.

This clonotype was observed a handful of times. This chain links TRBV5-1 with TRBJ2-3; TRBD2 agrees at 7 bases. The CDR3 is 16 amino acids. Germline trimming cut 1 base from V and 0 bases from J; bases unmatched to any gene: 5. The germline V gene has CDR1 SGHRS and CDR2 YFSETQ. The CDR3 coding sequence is TGCGCCAGCAGCTTGTTTTCAGCGGGAAGCACAGATACGCAGTATTTT. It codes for CASSLFSAGSTDTQYF.

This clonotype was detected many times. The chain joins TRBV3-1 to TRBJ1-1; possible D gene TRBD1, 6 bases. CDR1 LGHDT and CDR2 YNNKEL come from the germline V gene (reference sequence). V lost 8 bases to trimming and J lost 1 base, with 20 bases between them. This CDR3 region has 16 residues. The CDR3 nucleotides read TGTGCCAGCCGGGGATCAGGGGCTTTCTGGAACACTGAAGCTTTCTTT. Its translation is CASRGSGAFWNTEAFF.

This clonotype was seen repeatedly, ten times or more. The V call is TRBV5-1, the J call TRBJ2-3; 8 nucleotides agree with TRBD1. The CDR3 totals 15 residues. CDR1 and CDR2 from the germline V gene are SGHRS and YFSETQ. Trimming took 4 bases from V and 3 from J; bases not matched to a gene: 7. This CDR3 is CASSRSQGATDTQYF. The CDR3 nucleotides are TGCGCCAGCAGCAGGTCCCAGGGGGCAACAGATACGCAGTATTTT.

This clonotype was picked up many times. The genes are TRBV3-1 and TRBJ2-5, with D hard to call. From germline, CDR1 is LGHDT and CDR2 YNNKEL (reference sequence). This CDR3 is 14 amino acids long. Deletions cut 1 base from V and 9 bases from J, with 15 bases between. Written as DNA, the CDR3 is TGTGCCAGCAGCCAAGGCTTAGCAGAGGAGCCCCAGTACTTC. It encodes CASSQGLAEEPQYF.

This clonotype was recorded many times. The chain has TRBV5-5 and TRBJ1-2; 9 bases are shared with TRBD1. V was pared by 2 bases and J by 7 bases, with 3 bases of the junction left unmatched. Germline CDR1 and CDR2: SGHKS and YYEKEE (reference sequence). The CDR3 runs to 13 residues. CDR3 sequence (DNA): TGTGCCAGCAGCTTACAGGGGGCGATTGGCTACACCTTC. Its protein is CASSLQGAIGYTF.

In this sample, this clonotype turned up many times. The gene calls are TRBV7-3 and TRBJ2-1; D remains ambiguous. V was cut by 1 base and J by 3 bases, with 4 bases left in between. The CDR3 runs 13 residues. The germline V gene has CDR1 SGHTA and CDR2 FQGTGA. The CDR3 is CASSLNLYNEQFF. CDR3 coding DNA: TGTGCCAGCAGCTTAAACCTCTACAATGAGCAGTTCTTC.

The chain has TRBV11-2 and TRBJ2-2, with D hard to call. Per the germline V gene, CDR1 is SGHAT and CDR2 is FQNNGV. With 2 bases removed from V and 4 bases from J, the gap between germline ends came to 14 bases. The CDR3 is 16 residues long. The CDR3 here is CASSLNPLPSTGELFF. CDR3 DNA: TGTGCCAGCAGCTTAAACCCCCTGCCCAGCACCGGGGAGCTGTTTTTT.

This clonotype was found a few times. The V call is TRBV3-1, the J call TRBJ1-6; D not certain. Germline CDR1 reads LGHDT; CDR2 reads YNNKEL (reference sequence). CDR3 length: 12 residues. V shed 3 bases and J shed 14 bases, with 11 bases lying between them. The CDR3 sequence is CASSQETLTLHF. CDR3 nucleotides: TGTGCCAGCAGCCAGGAGACGTTGACCCTCCACTTT.

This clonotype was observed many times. CDR3 in amino acids: CASSLSGGAGAKNIQYF. DNA for the CDR3: TGCGCCAGCAGCTTGTCCGGAGGGGCTGGAGCCAAAAACATTCAGTACTTC. The chain couples TRBV5-1 to TRBJ2-4; D possibly corresponds to TRBD2 (6 bases). Trimming stripped 1 base from V and 0 bases from J, with 14 bases between. The CDR3 sequence is 17 residues long. Germline CDR1 and CDR2: SGHRS and YFSETQ.

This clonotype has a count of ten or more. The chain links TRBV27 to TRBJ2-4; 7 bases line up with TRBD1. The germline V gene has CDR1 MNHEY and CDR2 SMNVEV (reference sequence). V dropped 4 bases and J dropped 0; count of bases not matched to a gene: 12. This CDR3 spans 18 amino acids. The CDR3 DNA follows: TGTGCCAGCAGTTATCGACCCCACAGGGGCCTAGCCAAAAACATTCAGTACTTC. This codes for CASSYRPHRGLAKNIQYF.

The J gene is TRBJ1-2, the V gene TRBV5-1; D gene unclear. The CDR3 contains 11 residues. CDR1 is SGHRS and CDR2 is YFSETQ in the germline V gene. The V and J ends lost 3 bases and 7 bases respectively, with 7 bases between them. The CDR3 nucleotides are TGCGCCAGCAGCTCCCCCAGTGGCTACACCTTC. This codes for CASSSPSGYTF.

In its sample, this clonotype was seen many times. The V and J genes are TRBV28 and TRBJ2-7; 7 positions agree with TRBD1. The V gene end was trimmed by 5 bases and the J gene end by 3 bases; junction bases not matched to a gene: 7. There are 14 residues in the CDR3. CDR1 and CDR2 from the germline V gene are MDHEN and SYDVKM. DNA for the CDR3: TGTGCCAGCAGTCCGGGACAGATCCGCTACGAGCAGTACTTC. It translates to CASSPGQIRYEQYF.

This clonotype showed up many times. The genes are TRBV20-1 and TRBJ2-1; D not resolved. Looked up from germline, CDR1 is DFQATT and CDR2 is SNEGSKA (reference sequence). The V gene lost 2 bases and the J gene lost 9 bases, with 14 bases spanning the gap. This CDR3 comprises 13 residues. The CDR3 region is CSARSVGGVEQFF. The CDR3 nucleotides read TGCAGTGCTAGATCGGTGGGCGGTGTTGAGCAGTTCTTC.